A selection of T cell receptor beta chains follows, all from one sample in a study of CD8+CD57+ T cells in acquired aplastic anemia. TCRdb used MiXCR to reprocess the reads, holding one entry per CDR3 protein. Of about 160,000 distinct CDR3 sequences listed, 48% are singletons. Sequenced input: sorted CD4+, CD8+, or CD8+CD57+ T cells (not recorded which) from PBMCs. All receptors come from a human donor with aplastic anemia. CDR3s include the opening cysteine and the closing phenylalanine or tryptophan. Each record gives: V gene, clone size, D gene, J gene, CDR3 DNA, CDR3 protein. A D gene is named only where the DNA matches it firmly. Some rows mark clone size as missing; the rest say once, few, many or name a class of expanded clone.

>TRBV27|few|.|TRBJ1-5
TGTGCCAGCAGTTTCTGGGGTCAGCCCCAGCATTTT
CASSFWGQPQHF
>TRBV12-3/TRBV12-4|.|TRBD1|TRBJ1-2
TGTGCCAGCAGTCACTCAGGGGGGTATGGCTACACCTTC
CASSHSGGYGYTF
>TRBV12-3/TRBV12-4|.|TRBD2|TRBJ2-7
TGTGCCAGCAGCTCCGGACTAGCGGGAGACGAGCAGTACTTC
CASSSGLAGDEQYF
>TRBV11-2|.|TRBD1|TRBJ2-7
TGTGCCAGCAGCTTCTCCGGGGACAGCTCCTACGAGCAGTACTTC
CASSFSGDSSYEQYF
>TRBV12-3/TRBV12-4|many|.|TRBJ2-7
TGTGCCAGCAGTTTACCACCCTACGAGCAGTACTTC
CASSLPPYEQYF
>TRBV12-3/TRBV12-4|many|TRBD2|TRBJ2-7
TGTGCCAGCAGCTCTACTAGCGGAACCTACGAGCAGTACTTC
CASSSTSGTYEQYF
>TRBV3-1|.|TRBD1|TRBJ1-5
TGTGCCAGCAGCCACGATCTACAGGGGCAGCCCCAGCATTTT
CASSHDLQGQPQHF
>TRBV29-1|.|.|TRBJ2-6
TGCAGTGCCGGGACGAGCTCTGGGGCCAACGTCCTGACTTTC
CSAGTSSGANVLTF
>TRBV20-1|.|.|TRBJ2-7
TGCAGTGCTGATTGGGGGAACGAGCAGTACTTC
CSADWGNEQYF
>TRBV20-1|.|TRBD2|TRBJ2-5
TGCAGTGCTAGAGAACGGTGGCCAGCGGGGGAGACCCAGTACTTC
CSARERWPAGETQYF
>TRBV5-1|.|.|TRBJ1-1
TGCGCCAGCAGCTCACAGGGCATTGACACTGAAGCTTTCTTT
CASSSQGIDTEAFF
>TRBV4-1|many|.|TRBJ2-1
TGCGCCAGCAGCCAAGAGGGGTCTGAGCAGTTCTTC
CASSQEGSEQFF
>TRBV9|many|TRBD2|TRBJ2-7
TGTGCCAGCAGCCACGATCCTAGCGGGAACTCTTACGAGCAGTACTTC
CASSHDPSGNSYEQYF
>TRBV5-1|.|TRBD1|TRBJ2-2
TGCGCCAGCAGCTTGGACGGGACAGGGAACCGGGAGCTGTTTTTT
CASSLDGTGNRELFF
>TRBV7-3|many|.|TRBJ2-1
TGTGCCAGCAGCCTACCCACAGGACCCACTCAGTTCTTC
CASSLPTGPTQFF
>TRBV27|many|.|TRBJ1-1
TGTGCCAGCAGGATAGGTGAGGCTGAAGCTTTCTTT
CASRIGEAEAFF
>TRBV29-1|many|.|TRBJ1-4
TGCAGCGTTGAGGTGGCAGGAGGGGAAAAACTGTTTTTT
CSVEVAGGEKLFF
>TRBV19|.|.|TRBJ2-5
TGTGCTAGTATTAATATACAAGAGACCCAGTACTTC
CASINIQETQYF
>TRBV30|many|.|TRBJ2-7
TGTGCCTGGTCAACGGGGTTGGAGCAGTACTTC
CAWSTGLEQYF
>TRBV7-3|.|TRBD2|TRBJ2-2
TGTGCCAGCAGCTTAAAGGATCTCTCCCTAGCGGGAGGGTACACCGGGGAGCTGTTTTTT
CASSLKDLSLAGGYTGELFF
>TRBV5-1|.|TRBD1|TRBJ2-7
TGCGCCAGCAGCCATGGGACAGGGGACGAGCAGTACTTC
CASSHGTGDEQYF
>TRBV19|few|.|TRBJ1-2
TGTGCCAGTAGTACCCCCAGGGCAGGGAACTATGGCTACACCTTC
CASSTPRAGNYGYTF
>TRBV2|.|.|TRBJ1-1
TGTGCCAGCAGTCGCGACGGCATGAACACTGAAGCTTTCTTT
CASSRDGMNTEAFF
>TRBV19|once|TRBD1|TRBJ1-1
TGTGCCAGTAGTGCACAGGGGTCGGGAACTGAAGCTTTCTTT
CASSAQGSGTEAFF
>TRBV10-3|.|TRBD1|TRBJ1-1
TGTGCCATCGGGACAGGGGAAGGGGGCACTGAAGCTTTCTTT
CAIGTGEGGTEAFF
>TRBV12-3/TRBV12-4|.|TRBD1|TRBJ2-7
TGTGCCAGCAGTTTATCCACAGGGGGGCGTGAGCAGTACTTC
CASSLSTGGREQYF
>TRBV6-2/TRBV6-3|.|.|TRBJ1-2
TGTGCCAGCAGTTACTCCCCCGCTGACAGAGTCAGTGCTAACTATCTACCCTATGGCTACACCTTC
CASSYSPADRVSANYLPYGYTF
>TRBV15|.|TRBD2|TRBJ2-1
TGTGCCACCAGCAGAGATCACCCCGTACTAGCGGAGGGCAACAAGCAGTTCTTC
CATSRDHPVLAEGNKQFF
>TRBV7-8|.|TRBD1|TRBJ2-5
TGTGCCAGCAGCTTAGCCCGGACAGGGAGAGAGACCCAGTACTTC
CASSLARTGRETQYF
>TRBV19|many|.|TRBJ2-7
TGTGCCAGTAGTCTCTATGAGGACCCCTACGAGCAGTACTTC
CASSLYEDPYEQYF
>TRBV7-8|.|.|TRBJ2-7
TGTGCCAGTAAGGGACTCCTCTACGAGCAGTACTTC
CASKGLLYEQYF
>TRBV30|.|.|TRBJ2-7
TGTGCCTGGGATCCGGGACCCGGCACTTACGAGCAGTACTTC
CAWDPGPGTYEQYF
>TRBV7-6|.|.|TRBJ1-5
TGTGCCAGCAGCTTAGTAGGGAACAATCAGCCCCAGCATTTT
CASSLVGNNQPQHF
>TRBV6-1|many|.|TRBJ2-3
TGTGCCAGCAGAGCCCTTCCGGACAGAGCAGCAGATACGCAGTATTTT
CASRALPDRAADTQYF
>TRBV7-9|many|.|TRBJ2-3
TGTGCCAGCAGCTTAGAACAGGAGGTTCTGGATACGCAGTATTTT
CASSLEQEVLDTQYF
>TRBV5-4|.|.|TRBJ2-3
TGTGCCAGCAGGACAGGAGGTTCTAGCACAGATACGCAGTATTTT
CASRTGGSSTDTQYF
>TRBV7-1|many|TRBD1|TRBJ1-2
TGTGCCAGCAGCTCTTTATCCGCTCTCACAGGGGCCGGGGAGCCCTATGGCTACACCTTC
CASSSLSALTGAGEPYGYTF
>TRBV20-1|many|TRBD2|TRBJ2-3
TGCAGTGCTAGAGCTAGCGGGGTTAGCACAGATACGCAGTATTTT
CSARASGVSTDTQYF
>TRBV13|few|TRBD2|TRBJ2-5
TGTGCCAGCAGCTATTCCACCGGGACTAGCGGGAGGGCCGGGTTCGGGGAGACCCAGTACTTC
CASSYSTGTSGRAGFGETQYF
>TRBV10-3|few|.|TRBJ2-1
TGTGCCACGCAGGTAGGAGACTCCTACAATGAGCAGTTCTTC
CATQVGDSYNEQFF
>TRBV5-1|many|.|TRBJ2-3
TGCGCCAGCAGCTTGGCTCCTAGCGAGCACACAGATACGCAGTATTTT
CASSLAPSEHTDTQYF
>TRBV14|many|.|TRBJ1-6
TGTGCCAGCAGCCAAAACGGCAGGGCTATGGTCCTCCACTTT
CASSQNGRAMVLHF
>TRBV7-9|many|TRBD1|TRBJ2-7
TGTGCCAGCAGCTTAGCTGGGGGACAGGGGTACGAGCAGTACTTC
CASSLAGGQGYEQYF
>TRBV29-1|.|TRBD1|TRBJ2-1
TGCAGCGTTGAACCGGGACAGTACAATGAGCAGTTCTTC
CSVEPGQYNEQFF
>TRBV29-1|many|.|TRBJ1-2
TGCAGCGTTGAGGAGACAGGTTATGGCTACACCTTC
CSVEETGYGYTF
>TRBV19|.|.|TRBJ1-5
TGTGCCAGTAGTATATCCGGTAATCAGCCCCAGCATTTT
CASSISGNQPQHF
>TRBV2|.|.|TRBJ2-7
TGTGCCAGCAGTGATCGGGTTGGGAGTCCTTACGAGCAGTACTTC
CASSDRVGSPYEQYF
>TRBV5-1|.|TRBD1|TRBJ2-7
TGCGCCAGCAGCTTGGGGCTCCGACAGGGGCCTAGCTCCTACGAGCAGTACTTC
CASSLGLRQGPSSYEQYF
>TRBV20-1|many|.|TRBJ2-7
TGCAGTGCTAGAGATTTATCCTACGAGCAGTACTTC
CSARDLSYEQYF
>TRBV30|few|.|TRBJ2-3
TGTGCCTGGAGGGGACTCAACACAGATACGCAGTATTTT
CAWRGLNTDTQYF
>TRBV7-2|once|.|TRBJ1-1
TGTGCCAGCAGCGCTGGGGGACGGTCGGGGGAAGCTTTCTTT
CASSAGGRSGEAFF
>TRBV2|.|.|TRBJ2-7
TGTGCCAGCAGCCGGGACAAGCTCTACGAGCAGTACTTC
CASSRDKLYEQYF
>TRBV19|many|.|TRBJ2-1
TGTGCCAGTAGTAACGATCCCAGCCGTCCGACCTACAATGAGCAGTTCTTC
CASSNDPSRPTYNEQFF